This T cell receptor (beta chain) was profiled in a study of control samples from healthy donors and cancer patients. This CDR3 region has 13 residues. Measured with immunoSEQ multiplex PCR; TCRdb has only the in-frame clones, and not every one. The table lists approximately 98,000 clones, approximately 82% of them singletons. Sequencing was done on a sample of blood. The chain is built from TRBV1 and TRBJ2-2. TRBV1 is noted as a pseudogene. This sequence originates from a man younger than 35 in good health. CDR3 sequence (DNA): TGCACCAGCAGCGTAGGGTTTCACGGGGAGCTGTTTTTT. Its translation is CTSSVGFHGELFF.